The clone carrying this T cell receptor (beta chain) was detected many times. These data come from a study of T cells in Graves' hyperthyroidism and ophthalmopathy. TCR beta CDR3 region amplification was performed from RNA transcripts. Carried out on the TCR CDR3, a first-round RT-PCR used the HTBI primer set. TCRdb processed the multiplex PCR reads anew with MiXCR; each CDR3 protein has one entry. The table includes 530,000 or so distinct CDR3 sequences, approximately 24% detected once. The ends were cut back, 2 bases at V and 0 bases at J, with 14 bases in the middle. Germline values: CDR1 SGHAT, CDR2 FQDESV (reference sequence). The CDR3 runs 16 residues. At least 3 on the Clinical Activity Score was recorded for ophthalmopathy patients, who also had NOSPECS grade at least 4 and duration under 3 months.

The source material was blood. This clonotype was sampled from a woman in her twenties or thirties with Graves' ophthalmopathy. The gene calls are TRBV11-1 and TRBJ2-7, with TRBD1 as a possible D gene (5 bases). The CDR3 sequence: CASSLSDPGLSYEQYF. In DNA, the CDR3 is TGTGCCAGCAGCTTAAGTGATCCAGGGCTCTCCTACGAGCAGTACTTC.